Below, one TCR beta chain is given with its context. Its antigen is currently unknown. The data were taken from a study of OX40 agonist ivuxolimab in advanced cancers. Background on the study: An agonistic anti-OX40 (CD134) antibody, ivuxolimab, was used to treat the patients. Administration of intravenous ivuxolimab to patients occurred every 2 weeks at 0.01 to 10 mg/kg. Study results and limitations: In general, CD8+ T cells held more expanded clones than CD4+ did, on average.

Here immunoSEQ multiplex PCR was the method, and the copy in TCRdb shows in-frame clones only, minus some. The sample has 99,000 or so clones; around 94% are singletons. The clonotype comes from an adult with an advanced solid tumor such as melanoma, head and neck, liver or kidney cancer. Source: CD4+ or CD8+ T cells sorted from blood, taken in a trial of the OX40 agonist ivuxolimab.

The CDR3 nucleotides are TGTGCCTCATTCAGGGGGCTCCAATTCAGTGAGCAGTTCTTC. This encodes CASFRGLQFSEQFF. The chain carries TRBV6-1 and TRBJ2-1, with 8 bases identical to TRBD1. The V gene's germline CDR1 is MNHNS and CDR2 SASEGT. Germline trimming cut 11 bases from V and 9 bases from J; bases unmatched to any gene: 15. CDR3 size: 14 residues.